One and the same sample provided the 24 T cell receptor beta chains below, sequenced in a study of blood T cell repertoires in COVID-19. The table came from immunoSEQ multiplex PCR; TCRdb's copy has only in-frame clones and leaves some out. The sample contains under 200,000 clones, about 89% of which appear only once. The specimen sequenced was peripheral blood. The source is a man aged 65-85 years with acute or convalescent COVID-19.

The CDR3 region is CASRLGTSTDTQYF. The CDR3 DNA is TGTGCCAGCAGGCTCGGGACTAGCACAGATACGCAGTATTTT. The J gene is TRBJ2-3, the V gene TRBV28; a weak D match, TRBD2 (6 bases). Trimming pared 6 bases from V and 0 bases from J, leaving 10 bases between. The CDR3 totals 14 residues. Germline assignment: CDR1 MDHEN and CDR2 SYDVKM.

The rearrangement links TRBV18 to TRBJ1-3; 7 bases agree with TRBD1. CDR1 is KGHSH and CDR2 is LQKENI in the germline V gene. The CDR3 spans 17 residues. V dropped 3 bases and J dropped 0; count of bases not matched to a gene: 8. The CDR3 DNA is TGTGCCAGCTCACCTCGACAGGGCCTAAACTCTGGAAACACCATATATTTT. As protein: CASSPRQGLNSGNTIYF.

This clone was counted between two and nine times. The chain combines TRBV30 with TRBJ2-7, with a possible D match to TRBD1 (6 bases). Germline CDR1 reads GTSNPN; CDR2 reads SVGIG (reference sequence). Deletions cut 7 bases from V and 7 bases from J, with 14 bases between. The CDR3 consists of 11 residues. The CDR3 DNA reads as TGTGCCTTGGAACAGGGACGGGAGCAGTACTTC. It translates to CALEQGREQYF.

The CDR3 reads CASTGGDYSNYGYTF. CDR3 nucleotides: TGTGCCAGTACAGGGGGCGATTATTCTAACTATGGCTACACCTTC. The J gene is TRBJ1-2, the V gene TRBV6-6, with 9 bases identical to TRBD1. The junction had 8 bases not matched to a gene; V was cut back by 9 bases and J by 0 bases. This CDR3 region has 15 residues. Per the germline V gene, CDR1 is MNHNY and CDR2 is SVGAGI (reference sequence).

CDR3 sequence reads: CASSHGKEGKETQYF. CDR3 DNA sequence: TGCGCCAGCAGCCACGGGAAGGAGGGAAAAGAGACCCAGTACTTC. The chain carries TRBV4-1 and TRBJ2-5; D is possibly TRBD2 (6 bases). This CDR3 contains 15 residues. CDR1 is MGHRA and CDR2 is YSYEKL in the germline V gene. The ends were cut back, 3 bases at V and 3 bases at J, with 14 bases in the middle.

The CDR3 coding sequence is TGTGCCAGCAGTGAGGGGAGGGCCAGGGACTATGGCTACACCTTC. Protein sequence: CASSEGRARDYGYTF. The chain recombines TRBV2 with TRBJ1-2; tentative D call: TRBD1 (5 bases). The length of the CDR3 is 15 residues. Trimming took off 3 bases at V and 3 bases at J, with 14 bases between the two ends. The germline V gene encodes CDR1 SNHLY and CDR2 FYNNEI.

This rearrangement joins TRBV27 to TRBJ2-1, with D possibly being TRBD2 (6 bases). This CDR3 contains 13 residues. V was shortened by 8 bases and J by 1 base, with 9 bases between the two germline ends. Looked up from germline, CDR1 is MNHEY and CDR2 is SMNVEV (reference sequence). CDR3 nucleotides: TGTGCCAGCGGGAGGCGGTCCTACAATGAGCAGTTCTTC. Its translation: CASGRRSYNEQFF.

The CDR3 sequence is CASSPVGGVNSPLHF. CDR3 DNA sequence: TGTGCCAGCAGCCCAGTGGGAGGCGTCAACTCACCCCTCCACTTT. This chain connects TRBV7-6 to TRBJ1-6; no firm D call. Trimming cost V 5 bases and J 10 bases, with 18 bases left between them. The germline V gene has CDR1 SGHVS and CDR2 FNYEAQ. This CDR3 comprises 15 residues.

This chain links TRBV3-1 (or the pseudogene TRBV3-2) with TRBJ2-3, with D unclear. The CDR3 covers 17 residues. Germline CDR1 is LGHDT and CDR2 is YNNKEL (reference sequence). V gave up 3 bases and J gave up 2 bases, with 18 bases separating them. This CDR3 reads CASSHNLRIEYTDTQYF. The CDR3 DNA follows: TGTGCCAGCAGCCATAACCTACGAATAGAGTACACAGATACGCAGTATTTT.

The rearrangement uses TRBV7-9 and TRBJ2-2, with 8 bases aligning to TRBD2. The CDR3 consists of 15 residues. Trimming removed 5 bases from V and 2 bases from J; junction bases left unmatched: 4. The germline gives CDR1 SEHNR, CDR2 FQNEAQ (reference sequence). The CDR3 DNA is TGTGCCAGCAGCCCGGGAGGGGGAAACACCGGGGAGCTGTTTTTT. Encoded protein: CASSPGGGNTGELFF.

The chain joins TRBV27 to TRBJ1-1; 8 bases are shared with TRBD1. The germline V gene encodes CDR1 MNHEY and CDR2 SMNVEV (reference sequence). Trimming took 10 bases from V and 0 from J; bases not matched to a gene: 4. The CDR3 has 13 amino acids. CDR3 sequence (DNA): TGTGCCACCAGGGGGCTTATGAACACTGAAGCTTTCTTT. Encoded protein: CATRGLMNTEAFF.

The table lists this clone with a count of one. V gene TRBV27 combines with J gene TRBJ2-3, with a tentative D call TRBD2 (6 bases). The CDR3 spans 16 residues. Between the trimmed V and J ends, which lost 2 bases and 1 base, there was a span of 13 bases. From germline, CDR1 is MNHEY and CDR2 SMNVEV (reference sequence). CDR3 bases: TGTGCCAGCAGTTTAAAAGTTTGGGGGGGCACAGATACGCAGTATTTT. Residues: CASSLKVWGGTDTQYF.

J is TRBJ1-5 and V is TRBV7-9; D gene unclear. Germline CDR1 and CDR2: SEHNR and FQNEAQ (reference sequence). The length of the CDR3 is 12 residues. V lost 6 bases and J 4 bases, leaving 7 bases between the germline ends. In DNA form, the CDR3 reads TGTGCCAGCAGAAGGGAGAATCAGCCCCAGCATTTT. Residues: CASRRENQPQHF.

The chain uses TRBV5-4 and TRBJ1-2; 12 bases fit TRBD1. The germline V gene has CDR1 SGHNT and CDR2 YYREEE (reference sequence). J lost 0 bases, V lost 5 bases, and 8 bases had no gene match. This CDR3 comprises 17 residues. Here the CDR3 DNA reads TGTGCCAGCAGACCCGGGACAGGGGGCTTCTCTAACTATGGCTACACCTTC. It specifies CASRPGTGGFSNYGYTF.

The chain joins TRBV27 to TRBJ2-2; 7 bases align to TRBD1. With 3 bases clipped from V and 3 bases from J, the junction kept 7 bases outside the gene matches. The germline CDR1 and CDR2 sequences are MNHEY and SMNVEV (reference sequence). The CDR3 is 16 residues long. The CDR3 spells CASSFDATGYTGELFF. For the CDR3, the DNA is TGTGCCAGCAGTTTTGACGCGACAGGGTACACCGGGGAGCTGTTTTTT.

The CDR3 spells CASSAGGPTEAFF. DNA of the CDR3: TGTGCCAGCAGTGCAGGGGGCCCCACTGAAGCTTTCTTT. J is TRBJ1-1 and V is TRBV2; TRBD1 matches 8 bases. V dropped 4 bases and J dropped 4; count of bases not matched to a gene: 2. Looked up from germline, CDR1 is SNHLY and CDR2 is FYNNEI. The CDR3 is made up of 13 amino acids.

This chain's CDR3 is CASSLWAPGFSNQPQHF. CDR3 in DNA: TGTGCCAGCAGTTTATGGGCACCAGGGTTTAGCAATCAGCCCCAGCATTTT. This chain joins TRBV27 and TRBJ1-5; tentative D call: TRBD1 (5 bases). V lost 1 base and J lost 0, with 13 bases in between. The CDR3 has 17 residues. Germline loops: CDR1 MNHEY, CDR2 SMNVEV (reference sequence).

The CDR3 nucleotides are TGTGCCAGCAGTCCCGGGACAGGTCGCGGCTACACCTTC. It encodes CASSPGTGRGYTF. This sequence joins TRBV6-5 and TRBJ1-2, with TRBD1 identical over 8 bases. The CDR3 spans 13 residues. V shed 5 bases and J 8 bases; nucleotides not matched to a gene: 7. Germline CDR1 and CDR2: MNHEY and SVGAGI.

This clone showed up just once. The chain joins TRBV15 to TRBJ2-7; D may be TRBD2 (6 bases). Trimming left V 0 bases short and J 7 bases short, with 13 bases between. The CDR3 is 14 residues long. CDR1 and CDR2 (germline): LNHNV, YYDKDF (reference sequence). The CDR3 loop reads CATSRDGGRREQYF. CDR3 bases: TGTGCCACCAGCAGAGATGGAGGGCGGAGGGAGCAGTACTTC.

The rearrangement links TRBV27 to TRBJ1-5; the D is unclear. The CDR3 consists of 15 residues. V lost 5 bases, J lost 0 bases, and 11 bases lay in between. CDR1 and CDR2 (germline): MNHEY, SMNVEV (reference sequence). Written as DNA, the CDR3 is TGTGCCAGCAGTACTCAGGCGTATAGCAATCAGCCCCAGCATTTT. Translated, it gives CASSTQAYSNQPQHF.

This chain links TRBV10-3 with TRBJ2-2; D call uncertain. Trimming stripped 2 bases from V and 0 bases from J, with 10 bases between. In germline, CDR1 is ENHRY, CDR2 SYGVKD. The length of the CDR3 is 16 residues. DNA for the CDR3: TGTGCCATCAGTGAGAACAGTATCGCGAACACCGGGGAGCTGTTTTTT. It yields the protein CAISENSIANTGELFF.

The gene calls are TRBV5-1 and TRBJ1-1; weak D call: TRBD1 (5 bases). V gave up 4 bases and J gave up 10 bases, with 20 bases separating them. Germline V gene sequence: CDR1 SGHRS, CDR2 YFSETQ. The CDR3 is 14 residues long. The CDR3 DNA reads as TGCGCCAGCAGCCCCCCGGAGGGAGGGGAGGTAGCTTTCTTT. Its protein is CASSPPEGGEVAFF.

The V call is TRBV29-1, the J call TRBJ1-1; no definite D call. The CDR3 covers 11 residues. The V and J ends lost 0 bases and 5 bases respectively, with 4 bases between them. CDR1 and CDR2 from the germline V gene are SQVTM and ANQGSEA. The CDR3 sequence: CSVEDLTEAFF. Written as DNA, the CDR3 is TGCAGCGTTGAAGATCTGACTGAAGCTTTCTTT.

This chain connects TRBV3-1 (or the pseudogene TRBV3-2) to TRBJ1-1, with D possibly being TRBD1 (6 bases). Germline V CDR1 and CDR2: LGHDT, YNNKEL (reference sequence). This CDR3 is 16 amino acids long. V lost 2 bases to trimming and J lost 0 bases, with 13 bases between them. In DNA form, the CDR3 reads TGTGCCAGCAGCCAATCAGGGGAAGGGTTGAACACTGAAGCTTTCTTT. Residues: CASSQSGEGLNTEAFF.